The clone carrying this T cell receptor (beta chain) came up a few times. No antigen is known for it. TCRdb ran MiXCR on the reads and lists one entry per CDR3 protein. The table lists 300,000 to 400,000 distinct CDR3 sequences, more than 8% of them singletons. These data belong to a study of T cell repertoires in cytomegalovirus infection. CDR1 ENHRY and CDR2 SYGVKD come from the germline V gene. The germline V and J ends were trimmed by 3 bases and 4 bases, with 15 bases remaining between them. The CDR3 sequence is 15 residues long. Study-wide findings and caveats: HLA-C-restricted CMV-specific TCR beta clonotypes were dominant in the ex vivo response.

This receptor was identified in a human donor in good health (CMV status not recorded). Some clones in this sample may be carry-over from other donors' samples. The sample was PBMCs. The rearrangement links TRBV10-3 to TRBJ2-5; possible D gene TRBD1, 8 bases. As DNA, the CDR3 is TGTGCCATCAGTGAAACACAGGGGGGGCGAGAGACCCAGTACTTC. Protein product: CAISETQGGRETQYF.